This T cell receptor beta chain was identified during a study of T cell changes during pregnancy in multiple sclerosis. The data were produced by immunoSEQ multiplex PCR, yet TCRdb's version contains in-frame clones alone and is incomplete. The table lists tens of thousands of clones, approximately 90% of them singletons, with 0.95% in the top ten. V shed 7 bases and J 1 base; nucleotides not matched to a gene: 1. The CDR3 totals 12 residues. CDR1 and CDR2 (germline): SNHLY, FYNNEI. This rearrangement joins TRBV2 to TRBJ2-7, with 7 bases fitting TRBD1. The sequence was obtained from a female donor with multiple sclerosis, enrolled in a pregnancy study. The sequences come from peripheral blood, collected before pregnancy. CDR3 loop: CASKTGSYEQYF. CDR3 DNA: TGTGCCAGCAAGACAGGGTCCTACGAGCAGTACTTC.